What follows are 21 T cell receptor beta chains derived from one specimen sequenced in a study of blood T cells in healthy people across ages. Next came a second PCR, run for about 7 to 12 cycles, which used a sample-barcoded 5' primer along with a J-beta primer mix. Via MiXCR, TCRdb re-called the 5' RACE reads, giving one row per CDR3 protein. This repertoire shows 650,000 to 950,000 distinct CDR3 sequences, around two fifths found once; its top ten account for about a fifth. The sample comprised blood. These receptors all stem from a man between 60 and 75 years old in good health.

This clonotype was seen just once. The chain is built from TRBV7-3 and TRBJ2-1; 10 bases are shared with TRBD2. The germline CDR1 and CDR2 sequences are SGHTA and FQGTGA. The V gene end was trimmed by 5 bases and the J gene end by 7 bases; junction bases not matched to a gene: 11. The CDR3 has 16 residues. CDR3 amino acids: CASSHSGGAGKNEQFF. CDR3 in DNA: TGTGCCAGCAGCCACAGCGGGGGGGCCGGAAAAAATGAGCAGTTCTTC.

The rearrangement joins TRBV6-6 to TRBJ1-2; D is perhaps TRBD1 (6 bases). This CDR3 has 14 amino acids. From germline, CDR1 is MNHNY and CDR2 SVGAGI (reference sequence). V dropped 5 bases and J dropped 6 bases, with 16 bases sitting between them. The CDR3 here is CASSDVGGADGYTF. Written as DNA, the CDR3 is TGTGCCAGCAGTGATGTGGGGGGCGCGGATGGCTACACCTTC.

CDR3 coding DNA: TGTGCCAGCAGTTACCACGCCAAATCGGACCGTTCCTACAATGAGCAGTTCTTC. It encodes CASSYHAKSDRSYNEQFF. The gene calls are TRBV6-2 or TRBV6-3 and TRBJ2-1; D uncertain. Trimming took off 2 bases at V and 1 base at J, with 18 bases between the two ends. This CDR3 spans 18 amino acids. Germline CDR1 MNHEY, CDR2 SVGEGT.

Written as DNA, the CDR3 is TGTGCCAGCAGCCTTCTAGGGCGTACGCAGTATTTT. This sequence encodes CASSLLGRTQYF. The chain links TRBV28 to TRBJ2-3; unclear D gene. Germline loops: CDR1 MDHEN, CDR2 SYDVKM. V was shortened by 6 bases and J by 8 bases, with 12 bases between the two germline ends. The CDR3 runs to 12 residues. The variable domain in full, with the rest retrieved from reference TRBV28 and TRBJ2-3, is DVKVTQSSRYLVKRTGEKVFLECVQDMDHENMFWYRQDPGLGLRLIYFSYDVKMKEKGDIPEGYSVSREKKERFSLILESASTNQTSMYLCASSLLGRTQYFGPGTRLTVL.

This clonotype was counted only a few times. This chain joins TRBV2 and TRBJ2-5; TRBD1 agrees at 7 bases. Germline values: CDR1 SNHLY, CDR2 FYNNEI. The CDR3 spans 14 residues. The junction had 5 bases not matched to a gene; V was cut back by 6 bases and J by 1 base. CDR3 residues: CASRQWDSQETQYF. The CDR3 DNA is TGTGCCAGCAGGCAATGGGACAGCCAAGAGACCCAGTACTTC.

Turning to this clonotype: The junction departs from the called germline gene at one end, perhaps through a read error. V is TRBV24-1 and J is TRBJ1-2; D is ambiguous. Germline-derived CDR1 and CDR2 are KGHDR and SFDVKD. The CDR3 has 15 residues. This CDR3 reads CATSDFVSGTYGYTF. The CDR3 bases are TGTGCCACCAGTGATTTTGTATCTGGTACCTATGGTTACACCTTC.

The CDR3 protein is CASSRTEQGVGELFF. CDR3 DNA sequence: TGTGCCAGTAGTCGGACAGAGCAGGGGGTCGGGGAGCTGTTTTTT. V is TRBV19 and J is TRBJ2-2; TRBD1 agrees at 7 bases. V was pared by 5 bases and J by 7 bases, with 10 bases of the junction left unmatched. CDR3 size: 15 residues. The V gene's germline CDR1 is LNHDA and CDR2 SQIVND (reference sequence).

The table lists this clonotype with a count of one. The chain links TRBV20-1 to TRBJ2-1, with D tentatively TRBD2 (5 bases). CDR1 is DFQATT, CDR2 SNEGSKA, per germline (reference sequence). The ends were cut back, 6 bases at V and 6 bases at J, with 12 bases in the middle. This CDR3 contains 12 residues. The CDR3 sequence is CSAPGNTNEQFF. The CDR3 DNA sequence: TGCAGTGCACCCGGGAACACCAATGAGCAGTTCTTC.

The gene calls are TRBV9 and TRBJ1-5; D is uncertain. The CDR3 runs 13 residues. V lost 0 bases, J lost 7 bases, and 8 bases lay in between. Germline CDR1 is SGDLS and CDR2 is YYNGEE. The DNA for the CDR3 is TGTGCCAGCAGCGTAGGTCCTCTCCAGCCCCAGCATTTT. This gives the protein CASSVGPLQPQHF.

This clonotype was counted only a few times. The J gene is TRBJ2-2, the V gene TRBV5-1; the D is unclear. Trimming took off 3 bases at V and 1 base at J, with 4 bases between the two ends. This CDR3 is 13 amino acids long. Germline V gene sequence: CDR1 SGHRS, CDR2 YFSETQ. The chain's CDR3 is CASSWQNTGELFF. The CDR3 DNA follows: TGCGCCAGCAGCTGGCAGAACACCGGGGAGCTGTTTTTT.

The V gene is TRBV25-1, the J gene TRBJ2-1; D gene ambiguous. There are 13 residues in the CDR3. Germline V gene sequence: CDR1 MGHDK, CDR2 SYGVNS. Trimming shortened V by 1 base and J by 7 bases, and 8 bases separated the two germline ends. This CDR3 reads CASSESPKNEQFF. DNA for the CDR3: TGTGCCAGCAGTGAATCCCCTAAAAATGAGCAGTTCTTC.

There are a few counts of this clonotype. V is TRBV12-3 or TRBV12-4 and J is TRBJ2-5; 7 bases agree with TRBD1. V dropped 5 bases and J dropped 11; count of bases not matched to a gene: 20. The CDR3 covers 16 residues. CDR3 loop: CASSRTTGAPTGQQYF. As DNA, the CDR3 is TGTGCCAGCAGTCGGACCACAGGGGCCCCAACTGGGCAGCAGTACTTC.

The genes are TRBV20-1 and TRBJ2-5; D is undetermined. The CDR3 extends over 11 amino acids. CDR1 DFQATT and CDR2 SNEGSKA come from the germline V gene (reference sequence). The germline V and J ends were trimmed by 5 bases and 5 bases, with 9 bases remaining between them. This CDR3 reads CSAPAGETQYF. CDR3 coding DNA: TGCAGTGCTCCAGCCGGGGAGACCCAGTACTTC.

The chain couples TRBV24-1 to TRBJ1-2, with D hard to call. CDR3 length: 13 amino acids. V was pared by 11 bases and J by 0 bases, with 12 bases between. Germline assignment: CDR1 KGHDR and CDR2 SFDVKD. The CDR3 loop is CAILRLANYGYTF. In DNA form, the CDR3 reads TGTGCCATCCTGCGGTTGGCTAACTATGGCTACACCTTC.

The genes are TRBV11-3 and TRBJ2-7; 7 nucleotides line up with TRBD1. The J call is uncertain, as TRBJ2-5 better fits the DNA end. Germline V gene data show CDR1 as SGHNT and CDR2 as YENEEA. CDR3 length equals 13 residues. The CDR3 DNA reads TGTGCCAGCAGCCCGACAGGGTGGGAGACCCAGTACTTC. Protein product: CASSPTGWETQYF.

This rearrangement joins TRBV5-6 to TRBJ2-5; 9 nucleotides match TRBD1. The CDR3 runs 16 residues. Germline V gene lookup returns CDR1 SGHDT and CDR2 YYEEEE. V lost 4 bases and J lost 4; bases outside the gene matches: 11. The CDR3 sequence: CASSLRTGARRETQYF. The CDR3 coding sequence is TGTGCCAGCAGCCTGAGGACAGGGGCTCGTCGAGAGACCCAGTACTTC.

The J gene is TRBJ2-4, the V gene TRBV6-2 or TRBV6-3, with unresolved D. The CDR3 is made up of 15 amino acids. The V gene lost 2 bases and the J gene lost 3 bases, with 11 bases spanning the gap. Germline lookup yields CDR1 MNHEY and CDR2 SVGEGT. Here the CDR3 reads CASSYLGYDKNIQYF. The CDR3, as DNA: TGTGCCAGCAGTTACCTGGGATACGACAAAAACATTCAGTACTTC.

This clonotype was detected only a few times. DNA for the CDR3: TGTGCCAGCAGCTTAGCGTGGAGGGAGAGCTCCTACAATGAGCAGTTCTTC. It encodes CASSLAWRESSYNEQFF. The chain is built from TRBV7-8 and TRBJ2-1; possible D gene TRBD2, 6 bases. The CDR3 covers 17 residues. Trimming stripped 0 bases from V and 0 bases from J, with 12 bases between. Per the germline V gene, CDR1 is SGHVS and CDR2 is FQNEAQ.

This clonotype was seen only a few times. The CDR3 DNA follows: TGCGCCAGCAGCCAAGCGTCGGCAGATACGCAGTATTTT. This gives the protein CASSQASADTQYF. V gene TRBV4-3 combines with J gene TRBJ2-3; D unresolved. Germline V lookup: CDR1 LGHNA, CDR2 YSLEER. The CDR3 runs to 13 residues. V was cut by 1 base and J by 4 bases, with 6 bases left in between.

V is TRBV20-1 and J is TRBJ2-3; D unclear. The CDR3 length is 15 residues. The V end lost 5 bases, the J end lost 2 bases, and 17 bases lay between the germline ends. Germline V gene lookup returns CDR1 DFQATT and CDR2 SNEGSKA (reference sequence). The CDR3 here is CSALTTSRPTDTQYF. In nucleotides, the CDR3 is TGCAGTGCTCTAACTACCAGCCGCCCCACAGATACGCAGTATTTT.

V usage is TRBV25-1 and J usage is TRBJ1-6; possibly TRBD1 for D (5 bases). Germline V CDR1 and CDR2: MGHDK, SYGVNS. The V gene lost 2 bases and the J gene lost 7 bases, with 9 bases spanning the gap. The CDR3 is 14 amino acids. The CDR3 DNA reads as TGTGCCAGCAGTGAACGAGCAGGGAATTCACCCCTCCACTTT. This sequence encodes CASSERAGNSPLHF.